The 4 T cell receptor beta chains below come from one sample, sequenced in a study of CD8 T cells in Susac syndrome. Reverse transcription of 0.5 to 1 ug RNA was performed with random hexamers. In TCRdb, the immunoSEQ multiplex PCR reads were re-called with MiXCR into one record per CDR3 protein. Of about 300,000 distinct CDR3 sequences listed, 75% to 85% are singletons. Sample: CD8+ T cells from PBMCs. The receptors here all came from a human donor with multiple sclerosis.

Written as DNA, the CDR3 is TGTGCCAGCAGTTATTCCGGGACTAGCGGGTCTCAGCAGTACTTC. Translating gives CASSYSGTSGSQQYF. The chain is built from TRBV6-5 and TRBJ2-7; 12 bases align to TRBD2. V lost 3 bases and J lost 8; bases outside the gene matches: 8. The germline V gene has CDR1 MNHEY and CDR2 SVGAGI. The CDR3 contains 15 residues.

This sequence joins TRBV27 and TRBJ2-2; TRBD1 matches 8 bases. This CDR3 is 16 amino acids long. Germline V gene lookup returns CDR1 MNHEY and CDR2 SMNVEV (reference sequence). J was trimmed by 2 bases and V by 3 bases; bases with no gene match: 5. CDR3 sequence reads: CASSFSTGENTGELFF. CDR3 DNA: TGTGCCAGCAGTTTTTCGACAGGGGAAAACACCGGGGAGCTGTTTTTT.

The J gene is TRBJ2-7, the V gene TRBV4-1; no clear D gene. Per germline, CDR1 MGHRA and CDR2 YSYEKL. The CDR3 extends over 13 amino acids. V lost 0 bases and J lost 2, with 5 bases in between. The CDR3: CASSQDRPYEQYF. In DNA, the CDR3 is TGCGCCAGCAGCCAAGATCGGCCCTACGAGCAGTACTTC.

The chain couples TRBV28 to TRBJ2-7, with TRBD2 matching over 8 bases. The V and J ends lost 2 bases and 2 bases, in that order; junction bases with no gene match: 8. The CDR3 is made up of 16 amino acids. CDR1 MDHEN and CDR2 SYDVKM come from the germline V gene. The CDR3 bases are TGTGCCAGCAGTTTAGTAGCGGGACCCTCCCCCTACGAGCAGTACTTC. Its translation is CASSLVAGPSPYEQYF.